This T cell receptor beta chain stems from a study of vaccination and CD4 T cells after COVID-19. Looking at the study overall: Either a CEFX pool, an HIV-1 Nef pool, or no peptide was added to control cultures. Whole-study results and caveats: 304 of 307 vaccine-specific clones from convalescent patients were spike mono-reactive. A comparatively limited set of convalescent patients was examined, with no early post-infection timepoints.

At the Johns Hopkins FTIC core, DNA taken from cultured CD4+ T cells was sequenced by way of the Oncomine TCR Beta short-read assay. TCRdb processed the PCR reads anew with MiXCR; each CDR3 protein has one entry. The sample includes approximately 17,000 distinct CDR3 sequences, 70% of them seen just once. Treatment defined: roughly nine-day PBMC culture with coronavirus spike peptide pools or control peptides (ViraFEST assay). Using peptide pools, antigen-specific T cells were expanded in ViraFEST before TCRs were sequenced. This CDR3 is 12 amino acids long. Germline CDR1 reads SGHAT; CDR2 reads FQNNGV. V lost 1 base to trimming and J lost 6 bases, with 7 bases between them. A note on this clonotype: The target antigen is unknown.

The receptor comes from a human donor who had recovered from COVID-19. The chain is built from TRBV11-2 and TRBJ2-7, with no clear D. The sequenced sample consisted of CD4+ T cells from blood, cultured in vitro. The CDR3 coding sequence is TGTGCCAGCAGCTTAGGAAGCGTCGAGCAGTACTTC. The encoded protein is CASSLGSVEQYF.